Each of the 27 T cell receptor beta chains below was sequenced from the same sample in a study of blood T cell repertoires in COVID-19 (TCRdb year 2020). To prepare the library, the immunoSEQ multiplex PCR assay was applied. This immuneACCESS table, as held by TCRdb, lists in-frame sequences with V and J called but not all clones. Of the missing ones, under half trace to an unresolved V gene in checked studies; the others have no known cause. This sample comprises around 170,000 clones, approximately 80% of them detected only once. The top ten constitute around 14% of the sample. Source material: PBMCs or T cells enriched from blood (not recorded which). Receptor source: a man between 60 and 75 years old who had been exposed to COVID-19.

The chain is built from TRBV7-2 and TRBJ1-4, with 8 nucleotides matching TRBD1. V lost 5 bases, J lost 7 bases, and 6 bases stayed unmatched. The length of the CDR3 is 14 residues. Germline values: CDR1 SGHTA, CDR2 FQGNSA. Here the CDR3 DNA reads TGTGCCAGCAGCCAAGACAGGGGAGGTGAAAAACTGTTTTTT. Encoded protein: CASSQDRGGEKLFF.

The gene calls are TRBV24-1 and TRBJ1-4; TRBD1 might be the D (5 bases). CDR3 length equals 14 residues. V dropped 5 bases and J dropped 1 base, with 7 bases sitting between them. The germline gives CDR1 KGHDR, CDR2 SFDVKD. The CDR3 coding sequence is TGTGCCACCAGTGCAGGGCTAACTAATGAAAAACTGTTTTTT. This encodes CATSAGLTNEKLFF.

The CDR3 region is CASSPAGGAYNEQFF. The DNA of the CDR3 is TGTGCCAGCAGCCCAGCAGGCGGGGCCTACAATGAGCAGTTCTTC. The chain carries TRBV7-9 and TRBJ2-1; D perhaps matches TRBD2 (6 bases). The CDR3 contains 15 residues. The V gene's germline CDR1 is SEHNR and CDR2 FQNEAQ (reference sequence). V lost 5 bases to trimming and J lost 2 bases, with 13 bases between them. The complete variable domain, with remaining parts taken from reference TRBV7-9 and TRBJ2-1, reads DTGVSQNPRHKITKRGQNVTFRCDPISEHNRLYWYRQTLGQGPEFLTYFQNEAQLEKSRLLSDRFSAERPKGSFSTLEIQRTEQGDSAMYLCASSPAGGAYNEQFFGPGTRLTVL.

The rearrangement uses TRBV7-8 and TRBJ2-2; D call uncertain. Germline V lookup: CDR1 SGHVS, CDR2 FQNEAQ. This CDR3 is 14 amino acids long. V lost 5 bases and J lost 0, with 7 bases in between. The CDR3 protein is CASSLLANTGELFF. The CDR3 nucleotides are TGTGCCAGCAGCCTCCTTGCGAACACCGGGGAGCTGTTTTTT. Together with reference TRBV7-8 and TRBJ2-2, the CDR3 gives the full variable domain: GAGVSQSPRYKVAKRGQDVALRCDPISGHVSLFWYQQALGQGPEFLTYFQNEAQLDKSGLPSDRFFAERPEGSVSTLKIQRTQQEDSAVYLCASSLLANTGELFFGEGSRLTVL.

V and J are TRBV7-6 and TRBJ2-2; D unresolved. With 2 bases removed from V and 3 bases from J, the gap between germline ends came to 19 bases. Germline CDR1 SGHVS, CDR2 FNYEAQ. The CDR3 is 18 amino acids. The CDR3 sequence is CASSLSGRVARDTGELFF. For the CDR3, the DNA is TGTGCCAGCAGCTTAAGTGGTCGTGTGGCACGGGACACCGGGGAGCTGTTTTTT. Based on the CDR3 plus reference TRBV7-6 and TRBJ2-2, the full variable domain is GAGVSQSPRYKVTKRGQDVALRCDPISGHVSLYWYRQALGQGPEFLTYFNYEAQQDKSGLPNDRFSAERPEGSISTLTIQRTEQRDSAMYRCASSLSGRVARDTGELFFGEGSRLTVL.

This clone occurred a few times. The chain combines TRBV19 with TRBJ2-2, with D maybe TRBD1 (6 bases). The CDR3 has 13 residues. Trimming left V 7 bases short and J 7 bases short, with 13 bases between. CDR1 is LNHDA, CDR2 SQIVND, per germline (reference sequence). The CDR3 region is CASKDSLGGELFF. CDR3 nucleotide sequence: TGTGCCAGTAAGGACAGCCTGGGCGGGGAGCTGTTTTTT.

V and J are TRBV9 and TRBJ1-6; no clear D gene. Germline CDR1 SGDLS, CDR2 YYNGEE. The CDR3 is 15 amino acids. V was shortened by 0 bases and J by 9 bases, with 13 bases between the two germline ends. CDR3 sequence reads: CASSVAGSDSSPLHF. DNA of the CDR3: TGTGCCAGCAGCGTAGCGGGGTCAGACTCTTCACCCCTCCACTTT. Based on the CDR3 plus reference TRBV9 and TRBJ1-6, the full variable domain is DSGVTQTPKHLITATGQRVTLRCSPRSGDLSVYWYQQSLDQGLQFLIQYYNGEERAKGNILERFSAQQFPDLHSELNLSSLELGDSALYFCASSVAGSDSSPLHFGNGTRLTVT.

This chain joins TRBV28 and TRBJ2-1, with 10 bases aligning to TRBD2. V shed 5 bases and J 5 bases; nucleotides not matched to a gene: 6. The CDR3 is 15 residues long. Germline-derived CDR1 and CDR2 are MDHEN and SYDVKM. In DNA form, the CDR3 reads TGTGCCAGCAGTCCGAGCGGGAGGGAAAACAATGAGCAGTTCTTC. Translation: CASSPSGRENNEQFF.

The CDR3 loop is CASSLVFRADEQYF. The CDR3 coding sequence is TGTGCCAGCAGCTTAGTCTTCAGGGCCGACGAGCAGTACTTC. V gene TRBV7-2 combines with J gene TRBJ2-7; weak D call: TRBD1 (5 bases). V was cut by 1 base and J by 5 bases, with 12 bases left in between. This CDR3 is built from 14 residues. Germline V gene sequence: CDR1 SGHTA, CDR2 FQGNSA.

The chain joins TRBV3-1 (or the pseudogene TRBV3-2) to TRBJ2-7; 14 bases align to TRBD2. This CDR3 contains 16 residues. Germline V gene lookup returns CDR1 LGHDT and CDR2 YNNKEL (reference sequence). V was pared by 3 bases and J by 8 bases, with 9 bases of the junction left unmatched. The CDR3 DNA reads TGTGCCAGCAGCCAGACCGGACTAGCGGGAGGAGCGAAGCAGTACTTC. This sequence encodes CASSQTGLAGGAKQYF.

The chain combines TRBV5-1 with TRBJ2-2; TRBD2 matches at 7 bases. CDR1 and CDR2 (germline): SGHRS, YFSETQ. The junction had 13 bases not matched to a gene; V was cut back by 4 bases and J by 7 bases. This CDR3 has 16 amino acids. The CDR3 loop is CASSLRSAGEGGELFF. CDR3 nucleotides: TGCGCCAGCAGCCTAAGGTCGGCGGGAGAGGGCGGGGAGCTGTTTTTT.

The chain combines TRBV24-1 with TRBJ2-3; no reliable D call. CDR1 and CDR2 (germline): KGHDR, SFDVKD. V was cut by 3 bases and J by 1 base, with 10 bases left in between. CDR3 length: 15 residues. CDR3 sequence: CATSDLGQGTDTQYF. The CDR3 nucleotides are TGTGCCACCAGTGATCTGGGTCAGGGCACAGATACGCAGTATTTT.

The chain couples TRBV10-3 to TRBJ1-5; D gene ambiguous. The CDR3 runs to 15 residues. Deletions cut 1 base from V and 0 bases from J, with 7 bases between. Germline loops: CDR1 ENHRY, CDR2 SYGVKD. The chain's CDR3 is CAISEWQISNQPQHF. The CDR3 nucleotides read TGTGCCATCAGTGAGTGGCAAATTAGCAATCAGCCCCAGCATTTT.

This sequence joins TRBV5-6 and TRBJ1-4; 7 nucleotides match TRBD1. The CDR3 sequence is 15 residues long. Germline V gene sequence: CDR1 SGHDT, CDR2 YYEEEE. The junction had 5 bases not matched to a gene; V was cut back by 5 bases and J by 1 base. CDR3: CASSLTGVTNEKLFF. The CDR3 region has the DNA TGTGCCAGCAGTCTAACAGGGGTAACTAATGAAAAACTGTTTTTT.

This chain links TRBV11-3 with TRBJ2-5, with 15 bases that match TRBD2. With V trimmed by 4 bases and J by 4 bases, 4 bases remained unmatched. Germline assignment: CDR1 SGHNT and CDR2 YENEEA. The CDR3 sequence is 16 residues long. As DNA, the CDR3 is TGTGCCAGCAGCTGGGGGGGACTAGCGGGAGGAGAGACCCAGTACTTC. Translating it yields CASSWGGLAGGETQYF.

This clone was recorded at least ten times. The chain links TRBV2 to TRBJ2-2; perhaps TRBD1 as D (6 bases). V shed 6 bases and J shed 5 bases, with 13 bases lying between them. Germline V lookup: CDR1 SNHLY, CDR2 FYNNEI. The CDR3 covers 14 residues. Written as DNA, the CDR3 is TGTGCCAGCAGACCGGGACAACCTACCGGGGAGCTGTTTTTT. Its protein product is CASRPGQPTGELFF.

V usage is TRBV10-2 and J usage is TRBJ2-7, with 8 bases fitting TRBD2. The J segment lost 7 bases and the V segment lost 3 bases, leaving 2 bases of the junction unmatched. The CDR3 contains 12 residues. Germline assignment: CDR1 WSHSY and CDR2 SAAADI. The CDR3: CASSDLAGEQYF. CDR3 DNA: TGCGCCAGCAGTGACCTAGCGGGTGAGCAGTACTTC.

V is TRBV19 and J is TRBJ2-2; no clear D gene. V was cut by 2 bases and J by 1 base, with 8 bases left in between. The V gene's germline CDR1 is LNHDA and CDR2 SQIVND (reference sequence). The CDR3 extends over 15 amino acids. Here the CDR3 reads CASSILPGNTGELFF. CDR3 sequence (DNA): TGTGCCAGTAGTATACTCCCAGGGAACACCGGGGAGCTGTTTTTT.

Regarding this clone: Other DNA sequences in the sample encode the same CDR3. The chain recombines TRBV7-9 with TRBJ1-1; unclear D gene. Trimming pared 2 bases from V and 0 bases from J, leaving 4 bases between. The CDR3 length is 13 residues. Per germline, CDR1 SEHNR and CDR2 FQNEAQ (reference sequence). This CDR3 is CASSLSVNTEAFF. The CDR3 DNA is TGTGCCAGCAGCTTATCAGTGAACACTGAAGCTTTCTTT.

This clone was picked up a small number of times. V usage is TRBV12-3 or TRBV12-4 and J usage is TRBJ2-1, with 14 nucleotides matching TRBD2. Trimming at V came to 6 bases and at J to 13 bases, leaving 5 bases not matched to a gene. The CDR3 consists of 13 residues. The DNA for the CDR3 is TGTGCCAGCAGCAGGGGACTAGCGGGAGTTCAGTTCTTC. Translating gives CASSRGLAGVQFF.

This sequence joins TRBV9 and TRBJ1-3; maybe TRBD1 (6 bases). The CDR3 runs to 15 residues. The germline V gene encodes CDR1 SGDLS and CDR2 YYNGEE. With 3 bases removed from V and 2 bases from J, the gap between germline ends came to 12 bases. The CDR3 spells CASSGSGQPGNTIYF. The DNA for the CDR3 is TGTGCCAGCAGCGGCTCCGGACAGCCTGGAAACACCATATATTTT.

The V call is TRBV15, the J call TRBJ2-5, with D possibly matching TRBD1 (5 bases). CDR1 is LNHNV, CDR2 YYDKDF, per germline (reference sequence). This CDR3 comprises 16 residues. Trimming pared 0 bases from V and 5 bases from J, leaving 16 bases between. The CDR3 region has the DNA TGTGCCACCAGCAGAGATAACCAGGGCCACCGGGAGACCCAGTACTTC. This gives the protein CATSRDNQGHRETQYF.

This clone showed up many times. The chain employs TRBV6-5 and TRBJ2-2; D possibly corresponds to TRBD2 (5 bases). The V end lost 6 bases, the J end lost 5 bases, and 16 bases lay between the germline ends. Germline V CDR1 and CDR2: MNHEY, SVGAGI. This CDR3 contains 15 residues. The CDR3 reads CASSLSDTSTGELFF. The DNA for the CDR3 is TGTGCCAGCAGCCTTAGCGACACTTCGACCGGGGAGCTGTTTTTT.

This clone was observed a few times. The chain employs TRBV10-2 and TRBJ2-3; 7 bases align to TRBD1. The germline V gene encodes CDR1 WSHSY and CDR2 SAAADI. V lost 1 base to trimming and J lost 1 base; unmatched junction nucleotides: 8. The CDR3 has 17 residues. DNA of the CDR3: TGCGCCAGCAGTGAGTTGACGGACAGGTCGGGCACAGATACGCAGTATTTT. Translation: CASSELTDRSGTDTQYF.

The rearrangement uses TRBV18 and TRBJ2-1; possibly TRBD2 for D (6 bases). CDR1 and CDR2 (germline): KGHSH, LQKENI. The CDR3 has 14 amino acids. The V and J ends lost 8 bases and 5 bases respectively, with 16 bases between them. The CDR3: CASNSRVADNEQFF. CDR3 in DNA: TGTGCCAGCAATTCCCGGGTAGCGGACAATGAGCAGTTCTTC.

This clone has only one observation. V and J are TRBV19 and TRBJ1-2; 8 bases are shared with TRBD1. J gave up 7 bases and V 4 bases, and 11 bases lay outside the gene matches. The CDR3 has 15 amino acids. Germline loops: CDR1 LNHDA, CDR2 SQIVND (reference sequence). The CDR3 loop reads CASSTSLGGTGGYTF. The CDR3 DNA is TGTGCCAGTAGTACCTCCTTGGGGGGGACAGGTGGCTACACCTTC.

V gene TRBV2 combines with J gene TRBJ2-3, with TRBD2 matching over 13 bases. V trimming: 8 bases; J trimming: 4 bases; junction bases outside the gene matches: 3. The germline V gene encodes CDR1 SNHLY and CDR2 FYNNEI. The CDR3 extends over 14 amino acids. CDR3 region: CASWTSGSPDTQYF. In DNA form, the CDR3 reads TGTGCCAGCTGGACTAGCGGGAGTCCAGATACGCAGTATTTT.